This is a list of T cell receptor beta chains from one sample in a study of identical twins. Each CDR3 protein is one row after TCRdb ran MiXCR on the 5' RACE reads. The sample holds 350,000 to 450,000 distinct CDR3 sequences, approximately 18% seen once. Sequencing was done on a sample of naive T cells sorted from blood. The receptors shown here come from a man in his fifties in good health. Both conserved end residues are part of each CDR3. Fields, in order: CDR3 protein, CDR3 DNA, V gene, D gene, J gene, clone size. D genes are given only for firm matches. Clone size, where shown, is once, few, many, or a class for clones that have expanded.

CDR3: CASSPGPLTNEKLFF; DNA: TGTGCCAGCAGTCCTGGGCCTCTAACTAATGAAAAACTGTTTTTT; V: TRBV28; D: .; J: TRBJ1-4; size: many
CDR3: CASSQVGAGRGDEQFF; DNA: TGTGCCAGCAGCCAAGTAGGAGCGGGTAGGGGGGATGAGCAGTTCTTC; V: TRBV4-2; D: .; J: TRBJ2-1; size: .
CDR3: CASSQGIRRLTGELFF; DNA: TGCGCCAGCAGCCAAGGAATCCGTCGGCTTACCGGGGAGCTGTTTTTT; V: TRBV4-1; D: .; J: TRBJ2-2; size: few
CDR3: CSARSSAGGLIGELFF; DNA: TGCAGTGCTAGATCCTCCGCGGGGGGGCTCATTGGGGAGCTGTTTTTT; V: TRBV20-1; D: TRBD2; J: TRBJ2-2; size: few
CDR3: CSASHPGQLAAPYNEQFF; DNA: TGCAGTGCTAGTCACCCGGGGCAGCTAGCCGCCCCCTACAATGAGCAGTTCTTC; V: TRBV20-1; D: .; J: TRBJ2-1; size: few
CDR3: CATSDLAYEQYF; DNA: TGTGCCACCAGTGATTTAGCCTACGAGCAGTACTTC; V: TRBV24-1; D: .; J: TRBJ2-7; size: many
CDR3: CASSLRKLLGELFF; DNA: TGTGCCAGCAGCTTGCGGAAACTCTTAGGGGAGCTGTTTTTT; V: TRBV5-6; D: .; J: TRBJ2-2; size: few
CDR3: CASTLAGANNEQFF; DNA: TGTGCCAGTACGCTCGCGGGGGCGAACAATGAGCAGTTCTTC; V: TRBV6-1; D: .; J: TRBJ2-1; size: .
CDR3: CASSVLPGSSQDEQFF; DNA: TGCGCCAGCAGCGTTCTTCCCGGGTCCTCACAGGATGAGCAGTTCTTC; V: TRBV5-1; D: .; J: TRBJ2-1; size: .
CDR3: CASSQGPDVPGGEQYF; DNA: TGCGCCAGCAGCCAAGGTCCGGACGTACCCGGGGGCGAGCAGTACTTC; V: TRBV4-3; D: .; J: TRBJ2-7; size: few
CDR3: CASSGTASTDTQYF; DNA: TGTGCCAGCAGTGGGACAGCCAGCACAGATACGCAGTATTTT; V: TRBV6-2/TRBV6-3; D: TRBD1; J: TRBJ2-3; size: few
CDR3: CSVRGDSNQPQHF; DNA: TGCAGCGTCCGCGGAGATAGCAATCAGCCCCAGCATTTT; V: TRBV29-1; D: .; J: TRBJ1-5; size: few
CDR3: CASSPDRPHEQYF; DNA: TGCGCCAGCAGCCCGGACAGGCCCCACGAGCAGTACTTC; V: TRBV5-1; D: TRBD1; J: TRBJ2-7; size: .
CDR3: CSARDLDESPSTDTQYF; DNA: TGCAGTGCTAGAGATCTCGACGAGTCGCCTAGCACAGATACGCAGTATTTT; V: TRBV20-1; D: .; J: TRBJ2-3; size: many
CDR3: CSAKGPMSSYEQYF; DNA: TGCAGTGCTAAAGGACCCATGAGCTCCTACGAGCAGTACTTC; V: TRBV20-1; D: .; J: TRBJ2-7; size: many
CDR3: CAISGSAGGPSGANVLTF; DNA: TGTGCCATCAGTGGTAGCGCTGGGGGACCCTCTGGGGCCAACGTCCTGACTTTC; V: TRBV10-3; D: .; J: TRBJ2-6; size: .
CDR3: CASSPLRPGLAGGEQYF; DNA: TGTGCCAGCAGTCCTCTCCGACCGGGACTAGCGGGAGGGGAGCAGTACTTC; V: TRBV27; D: TRBD2; J: TRBJ2-7; size: .
CDR3: CSVLPGASAQYF; DNA: TGCAGCGTCTTACCCGGCGCTAGCGCGCAGTATTTT; V: TRBV29-1; D: .; J: TRBJ2-3; size: few
CDR3: CASRLRAEETQYF; DNA: TGCGCCAGCAGACTGAGGGCGGAAGAGACCCAGTACTTC; V: TRBV5-1; D: .; J: TRBJ2-5; size: .
CDR3: CASSLAPDAYEQYF; DNA: TGTGCCAGCAGCTTAGCGCCGGACGCCTACGAGCAGTACTTC; V: TRBV11-2; D: .; J: TRBJ2-7; size: few
CDR3: CASSWDLGNEQFF; DNA: TGTGCCAGCAGCTGGGACCTGGGGAATGAGCAGTTCTTC; V: TRBV11-2; D: .; J: TRBJ2-1; size: .
CDR3: CATSGDGQTQYF; DNA: TGTGCCACCAGCGGAGACGGACAGACCCAGTACTTC; V: TRBV24-1; D: .; J: TRBJ2-5; size: few
CDR3: CATSSPGTGPEDTQYF; DNA: TGTGCCACCAGCAGTCCCGGGACAGGGCCCGAGGATACGCAGTATTTT; V: TRBV15; D: TRBD1; J: TRBJ2-3; size: few
CDR3: CASSLIGGNTDTQYF; DNA: TGTGCCAGCAGCCTCATCGGGGGCAACACAGATACGCAGTATTTT; V: TRBV11-2; D: .; J: TRBJ2-3; size: few
CDR3: CASSLVRVNTEAFF; DNA: TGCGCCAGCAGCTTGGTCAGAGTGAACACTGAAGCTTTCTTT; V: TRBV5-1; D: .; J: TRBJ1-1; size: .
CDR3: CASSRTGAYYEQYF; DNA: TGTGCCAGTAGCCGGACAGGTGCTTATTATGAGCAGTACTTC; V: TRBV19; D: TRBD1; J: TRBJ2-7; size: .
CDR3: CSVDSGGRDTQYF; DNA: TGCAGCGTTGATTCTGGGGGCCGAGATACGCAGTATTTT; V: TRBV29-1; D: .; J: TRBJ2-3; size: few
CDR3: CSATGQTIYGYTF; DNA: TGCAGTGCTACTGGACAGACCATCTATGGCTACACCTTC; V: TRBV20-1; D: .; J: TRBJ1-2; size: .
CDR3: CASSEIFTNEKLFF; DNA: TGTGCCAGCAGTGAAATCTTCACTAATGAAAAACTGTTTTTT; V: TRBV6-1; D: .; J: TRBJ1-4; size: many
CDR3: CASSTGLRGLDEQFF; DNA: TGTGCCAGCTCGACGGGACTGCGAGGATTGGATGAGCAGTTCTTC; V: TRBV18; D: .; J: TRBJ2-1; size: many
CDR3: CASSSSGEPPGRYF; DNA: TGTGCCAGCAGCTCCTCGGGTGAGCCCCCAGGGCGGTACTTC; V: TRBV2; D: .; J: TRBJ2-7; size: .
CDR3: CSARQGNLRYNEQFF; DNA: TGCAGTGCGCGACAGGGGAACCTCCGTTACAATGAGCAGTTCTTC; V: TRBV20-1; D: TRBD1; J: TRBJ2-1; size: .
CDR3: CASSPIISSGEQFF; DNA: TGTGCCAGCAGCCCCATTATTAGTTCCGGTGAGCAGTTCTTC; V: TRBV7-3; D: .; J: TRBJ2-1; size: once
CDR3: CASSSVGTGELFF; DNA: TGTGCCAGCAGCTCAGTCGGGACCGGGGAGCTGTTTTTT; V: TRBV7-3; D: .; J: TRBJ2-2; size: once
CDR3: CASSYSFSPPVIF; DNA: TGTGCCAGCAGTTACTCGTTTTCCCCACCGGTGATTTTT; V: TRBV6-2/TRBV6-3; D: .; J: TRBJ1-4; size: many
CDR3: CASSRGQGHEQFF; DNA: TGTGCCAGCAGCCGAGGACAGGGCCATGAGCAGTTCTTC; V: TRBV6-2/TRBV6-3; D: TRBD1; J: TRBJ2-1; size: few